This TCR beta chain was identified in a study of blood T cell repertoires in COVID-19. Study at large: Samples taken during acute and convalescent COVID-19 were collected in the United States, Italy and Spain. Sample material is recorded as cDNA or gDNA derived from T cells, B-cell-depleted T cells, or PBMCs.

Clones were sequenced by immunoSEQ multiplex PCR, and TCRdb holds only the in-frame ones, with some missing. This table has tens of thousands of clones, roughly 89% appearing once. The CDR3 runs to 14 residues. Germline CDR1 is SGHAT and CDR2 is FQNNGV. The V segment lost 0 bases and the J segment 10 bases; nucleotides outside the gene matches: 2. The source is a man in his 60s with active COVID-19. Sequencing was done on a sample of peripheral blood. V is TRBV11-2 and J is TRBJ2-1, with TRBD2 matching 11 bases. The CDR3 region has the DNA TGTGCCAGCAGCTTAGAGGCTAGCGGGAGGGAGCAGTTCTTC. The encoded protein is CASSLEASGREQFF. Using reference TRBV11-2 and TRBJ2-1 for the parts outside the CDR3, the full variable domain is EAGVAQSPRYKIIEKRQSVAFWCNPISGHATLYWYQQILGQGPKLLIQFQNNGVVDDSQLPKDRFSAERLKGVDSTLKIQPAKLEDSAVYLCASSLEASGREQFFGPGTRLTVL.